The 27 T cell receptor beta chains given below trace back to one sample, sequenced in a study of blood T cell repertoires in COVID-19. Here immunoSEQ multiplex PCR was the method, and the copy in TCRdb shows in-frame clones only, minus some. The top ten clones hold roughly 20% of a sample with under 80,000 clones, roughly 80% of them seen once. The sample taken for sequencing was peripheral blood. These receptors were taken from an elderly man with active or convalescent COVID-19.

This clone was observed a few times. V gene TRBV28 combines with J gene TRBJ2-7; 10 nucleotides line up with TRBD1. The V and J ends lost 6 bases and 4 bases, in that order; junction bases with no gene match: 6. The CDR3 consists of 14 residues. Looked up from germline, CDR1 is MDHEN and CDR2 is SYDVKM. This CDR3 is CASRGQGEIYEQYF. As DNA, the CDR3 is TGTGCCAGCAGAGGACAGGGGGAAATATACGAGCAGTACTTC. Together with reference TRBV28 and TRBJ2-7, the CDR3 gives the full variable domain: DVKVTQSSRYLVKRTGEKVFLECVQDMDHENMFWYRQDPGLGLRLIYFSYDVKMKEKGDIPEGYSVSREKKERFSLILESASTNQTSMYLCASRGQGEIYEQYFGPGTRLTVT.

Only one count was recorded for this clone. The rearrangement uses TRBV4-2 and TRBJ1-5; a possible D gene is TRBD1 (5 bases). V was shortened by 4 bases and J by 3 bases, with 22 bases between the two germline ends. Per germline, CDR1 LGHNA and CDR2 YNFKEQ. The CDR3 spans 18 residues. CDR3 amino acids: CASSREVLGGSDNQPQHF. The CDR3 DNA reads as TGTGCCAGCAGCCGAGAAGTATTGGGGGGGAGTGACAATCAGCCCCAGCATTTT.

The rearrangement joins TRBV10-3 to TRBJ2-7; D remains unclear. Germline assignment: CDR1 ENHRY and CDR2 SYGVKD. V gave up 2 bases and J gave up 3 bases, with 8 bases separating them. The CDR3 consists of 13 residues. In DNA form, the CDR3 reads TGTGCCATCAGTGAGGGTCAGTACTACGAGCAGTACTTC. Translating it yields CAISEGQYYEQYF.

This rearrangement joins TRBV19 to TRBJ1-1; 11 bases agree with TRBD1. Germline trimming cut 10 bases from V and 4 bases from J; bases unmatched to any gene: 8. The CDR3 length is 14 residues. Germline CDR1 is LNHDA and CDR2 is SQIVND (reference sequence). The chain's CDR3 is CATCRGTGGTEAFF. The CDR3 DNA follows: TGTGCCACTTGTAGGGGGACAGGGGGCACTGAAGCTTTCTTT.

DNA of the CDR3: TGTGCCAGCAGTGAAGGGCTGGTCGGGAGAGTCTTCAATGAGCAGTTCTTC. Translation: CASSEGLVGRVFNEQFF. The chain joins TRBV6-1 to TRBJ2-1; possibly TRBD2 for D (6 bases). With 1 base removed from V and 6 bases from J, the gap between germline ends came to 19 bases. The CDR3 has 17 amino acids. CDR1 MNHNS and CDR2 SASEGT come from the germline V gene.

This clone came up a few times. The chain links TRBV21-1 to TRBJ2-2; TRBD2 is the table's D call, not checked against the DNA. TRBV21-1 is a pseudogene. The CDR3 runs to 18 residues. Written as DNA, the CDR3 is TGTGCCAGCAGCAAAGGAGATAGCGGGAGAGAGGGGACCGGGGAGCTGTTTTTT. Translation: CASSKGDSGREGTGELFF.

The rearrangement links TRBV7-9 to TRBJ2-7; 11 nucleotides line up with TRBD2. The germline V gene encodes CDR1 SEHNR and CDR2 FQNEAQ (reference sequence). J lost 0 bases, V lost 6 bases, and 1 base had no gene match. The CDR3 sequence is 14 residues long. In DNA, the CDR3 is TGTGCCAGCAGGCTAGCGGGGGGCTCCTACGAGCAGTACTTC. Amino acids: CASRLAGGSYEQYF.

The chain couples TRBV6-2 or TRBV6-3 to TRBJ1-1; 8 bases match TRBD1. The V gene's germline CDR1 is MNHEY and CDR2 SVGEGT. The CDR3 length is 20 residues. J was trimmed by 2 bases and V by 2 bases; bases with no gene match: 19. The CDR3, as DNA: TGTGCCAGCAGTTACCCCGGAAACGTCGGGACAGGATTATTTAACACTGAAGCTTTCTTT. This gives the protein CASSYPGNVGTGLFNTEAFF.

This clone has just a few counts. The chain carries TRBV12-3 or TRBV12-4 and TRBJ1-4; TRBD1 might be the D (5 bases). V dropped 5 bases and J dropped 14 bases, with 15 bases sitting between them. The CDR3 covers 12 residues. The CDR3 nucleotides read TGTGCCAGCAGTACCAATGGGGGGGGTCTGTTTTTT. Its protein is CASSTNGGGLFF.

This clone was counted only a few times. V gene TRBV5-1 combines with J gene TRBJ1-1, with D maybe TRBD1 (6 bases). Per germline, CDR1 SGHRS and CDR2 YFSETQ. CDR3 length: 15 amino acids. Trimming stripped 0 bases from V and 5 bases from J, with 14 bases between. The CDR3 DNA reads TGCGCCAGCAGCTTGGATTACGGGGGGCGAACTGAAGCTTTCTTT. Its protein product is CASSLDYGGRTEAFF.

This rearrangement joins TRBV28 to TRBJ2-1; 8 nucleotides align to TRBD1. V lost 8 bases to trimming and J lost 0 bases; unmatched junction nucleotides: 3. CDR3 length: 14 amino acids. In germline, CDR1 is MDHEN, CDR2 SYDVKM. The CDR3 DNA reads as TGTGCCAGCTGGGACAGGTCCTCCTACAATGAGCAGTTCTTC. This translates into CASWDRSSYNEQFF. The full variable domain, rest sourced from reference TRBV28 and TRBJ2-1, is DVKVTQSSRYLVKRTGEKVFLECVQDMDHENMFWYRQDPGLGLRLIYFSYDVKMKEKGDIPEGYSVSREKKERFSLILESASTNQTSMYLCASWDRSSYNEQFFGPGTRLTVL.

The V and J genes are TRBV6-6 and TRBJ2-1, with D hard to call. The CDR3 contains 14 residues. CDR1 and CDR2 from the germline V gene are MNHNY and SVGAGI (reference sequence). V dropped 6 bases and J dropped 8 bases, with 17 bases sitting between them. In DNA form, the CDR3 reads TGTGCCAGCAGAGTAGAGTTGGTCGGTTATGAGCAGTTCTTC. Its translation: CASRVELVGYEQFF.

The chain uses TRBV2 and TRBJ1-6, with D perhaps matching TRBD1 (5 bases). The CDR3 extends over 15 amino acids. Germline CDR1 SNHLY, CDR2 FYNNEI. V was shortened by 6 bases and J by 6 bases, with 15 bases between the two germline ends. This CDR3 is CASSDLGPPNSPLHF. CDR3 DNA sequence: TGTGCCAGCAGCGACCTGGGGCCCCCTAATTCACCCCTCCACTTT.

The chain couples TRBV6-5 to TRBJ2-1; tentative D call: TRBD1 (5 bases). Germline V gene data show CDR1 as MNHEY and CDR2 as SVGAGI. The CDR3 extends over 14 amino acids. Trimming cost V 2 bases and J 8 bases, with 13 bases left between them. This CDR3 is CASSYTGFGDEQFF. The CDR3 DNA is TGTGCCAGCAGTTACACAGGTTTTGGGGATGAGCAGTTCTTC.

As for this clone: The sample contains more than one DNA sequence encoding this CDR3. The J gene is TRBJ1-5, the V gene TRBV18; 8 positions match TRBD1. Trimming took 3 bases from V and 5 from J; bases not matched to a gene: 6. CDR3 size: 15 residues. From germline, CDR1 is KGHSH and CDR2 LQKENI. The CDR3 sequence is CASSPAPTGDQPQHF. The CDR3 bases are TGTGCCAGCTCACCCGCCCCGACAGGGGATCAGCCCCAGCATTTT.

The V and J genes are TRBV2 and TRBJ2-4; D may be TRBD1 (5 bases). V lost 4 bases, J lost 9 bases, and 16 bases lay in between. Germline-derived CDR1 and CDR2 are SNHLY and FYNNEI. The CDR3 runs 14 residues. Written as DNA, the CDR3 is TGTGCCAGCAGTGTCAGAGCAGGGTCGGCCATTCAGTACTTC. It translates to CASSVRAGSAIQYF.

The rearrangement links TRBV4-1 to TRBJ2-2, with TRBD2 identical over 7 bases. This CDR3 spans 15 amino acids. V lost 1 base and J lost 1; bases outside the gene matches: 0. Germline CDR1 MGHRA, CDR2 YSYEKL. The CDR3 DNA sequence: TGCGCCAGCAGCCAAGCGGGAGGGAACACCGGGGAGCTGTTTTTT. As protein: CASSQAGGNTGELFF.

V usage is TRBV15 and J usage is TRBJ2-1; 10 bases are a match to TRBD2. From germline, CDR1 is LNHNV and CDR2 YYDKDF (reference sequence). CDR3 length: 15 amino acids. Unmatched junction bases numbered 5, after V lost 5 bases and J lost 4 bases. The CDR3 region has the DNA TGTGCCACCAGCCTGACGACTAGCGGGTACAATGAGCAGTTCTTC. Its translation is CATSLTTSGYNEQFF.

The chain employs TRBV5-5 and TRBJ1-4, with D maybe TRBD1 (5 bases). Looked up from germline, CDR1 is SGHKS and CDR2 is YYEKEE (reference sequence). The CDR3 sequence is 17 residues long. The V end was cut by 1 base, the J end by 0 bases, with 13 bases between. CDR3 nucleotide sequence: TGTGCCAGCAGCTTGACCGAGGACATTTCAACTAATGAAAAACTGTTTTTT. Translating it yields CASSLTEDISTNEKLFF.

The chain combines TRBV12-3 or TRBV12-4 with TRBJ1-5; no clear D. V lost 6 bases and J lost 3, with 9 bases in between. The CDR3 length is 13 residues. Written as DNA, the CDR3 is TGTGCCAGCAGCCAACAGTTCAATCAGCCCCAGCATTTT. It encodes CASSQQFNQPQHF.

In its sample, this clone was seen once. This sequence joins TRBV7-8 and TRBJ2-2; D unclear. The CDR3 is made up of 13 amino acids. Germline CDR1 SGHVS, CDR2 FQNEAQ. Trimming pared 5 bases from V and 7 bases from J, leaving 11 bases between. This CDR3 is CASSTTLYGELFF. CDR3 bases: TGTGCCAGCAGCACCACTTTGTACGGGGAGCTGTTTTTT. The variable domain in full, completed from reference TRBV7-8 and TRBJ2-2, reads GAGVSQSPRYKVAKRGQDVALRCDPISGHVSLFWYQQALGQGPEFLTYFQNEAQLDKSGLPSDRFFAERPEGSVSTLKIQRTQQEDSAVYLCASSTTLYGELFFGEGSRLTVL.

The chain links TRBV28 to TRBJ1-4; perhaps TRBD1 as D (5 bases). The ends were cut back, 1 base at V and 8 bases at J, with 11 bases in the middle. From germline, CDR1 is MDHEN and CDR2 SYDVKM. CDR3 length: 14 residues. The CDR3 loop reads CASSLSGLNEKLFF. CDR3 coding DNA: TGTGCCAGCAGTTTATCAGGGTTGAACGAAAAACTGTTTTTT.

The table lists this clone with a count of one. V is TRBV9 and J is TRBJ1-5; TRBD1 might be the D (5 bases). CDR1 is SGDLS and CDR2 is YYNGEE in the germline V gene. V lost 2 bases, J lost 6 bases, and 15 bases lay in between. CDR3 length: 15 amino acids. The CDR3 coding sequence is TGTGCCAGCAGCGTCTCCAGGGAGGTGGGTCAGCCCCAGCATTTT. This gives the protein CASSVSREVGQPQHF. The entire variable domain, with the rest obtained from reference TRBV9 and TRBJ1-5, is as follows: DSGVTQTPKHLITATGQRVTLRCSPRSGDLSVYWYQQSLDQGLQFLIQYYNGEERAKGNILERFSAQQFPDLHSELNLSSLELGDSALYFCASSVSREVGQPQHFGDGTRLSIL.

This sequence joins TRBV7-9 and TRBJ1-2; the D is unclear. The CDR3 contains 10 residues. V lost 4 bases and J lost 8, with 5 bases in between. CDR1 SEHNR and CDR2 FQNEAQ come from the germline V gene (reference sequence). The CDR3 region has the DNA TGTGCCAGCAGCTCGCAGGGCTACACCTTC. Amino acids: CASSSQGYTF.

The chain has TRBV10-1 and TRBJ2-1; the match to TRBD2 covers 7 bases. The CDR3 is 16 amino acids. Germline V CDR1 and CDR2: WNHNN, SYGVQD (reference sequence). V shed 4 bases, J shed 0 bases, and the junction held 6 bases outside the gene matches. This CDR3 is CASSGLRGDSYNEQFF. In DNA form, the CDR3 reads TGCGCCAGCAGTGGGCTTCGGGGGGACTCCTACAATGAGCAGTTCTTC.

The genes are TRBV20-1 and TRBJ2-1; the match to TRBD2 covers 8 bases. This CDR3 has 11 amino acids. Germline values: CDR1 DFQATT, CDR2 SNEGSKA (reference sequence). CDR3 in DNA: TGCAGCGGGGGGGCCGCGAATGAGCAGTTCTTC. Its translation is CSGGAANEQFF.

V and J are TRBV7-9 and TRBJ2-1; possible D gene TRBD2, 6 bases. Germline V CDR1 and CDR2: SEHNR, FQNEAQ (reference sequence). The CDR3 length is 19 residues. The V end lost 1 base, the J end lost 6 bases, and 25 bases lay between the germline ends. DNA of the CDR3: TGTGCCAGCAGCTTAGTCGTGGGATTGGGGAGGAGGGGACCCAATGAGCAGTTCTTC. Its translation: CASSLVVGLGRRGPNEQFF.